One and the same sample provided the 13 T cell receptor beta chains below, sequenced in a study of molecular identifiers for immune sequencing clone quantification. In TCRdb, the PCR reads were re-called with MiXCR into one record per CDR3 protein. The sample includes 45,000 to 55,000 distinct CDR3 sequences, roughly a third seen only once; the top ten take roughly 3.8%. Input material: naive CD8+ T cells from blood, with Jurkat cell RNA spiked in. Regarding subset: FACS-sorted CD8+CD4-CCR7+CD45RA+ naive T cells. These TCRs come from a human donor in good health. Some libraries in this study had Jurkat cell RNA spiked in.

The chain is built from TRBV5-6 and TRBJ2-7, with D maybe TRBD1 (5 bases). The J call may be incorrect, as the DNA end agrees better with TRBJ2-1. Germline loops: CDR1 SGHDT, CDR2 YYEEEE. The CDR3 spans 14 residues. The CDR3 reads CASSFPSGSYEQFF. The DNA of the CDR3 is TGTGCCAGCAGCTTCCCCTCAGGGTCCTACGAGCAGTTCTTC.

A remark on this clonotype: This may be a read error: a much more frequent sequence differs by one nucleotide. V and J are TRBV6-5 and TRBJ1-3; no reliable D call. The CDR3 covers 15 residues. Germline V gives CDR1 MNHEY, CDR2 SVGAGI. CDR3 loop: CASGYSQDSGNTIYF. The CDR3 coding sequence is TGTGCCAGCGGTTACTCCCAGGACTCTGGAAACACCATATATTTT.

With respect to this clonotype: The germline gene is not matched at one end of the junction; a read error may be the cause. The chain carries TRBV13 and TRBJ2-3, with unresolved D. Germline V gene sequence: CDR1 PRHDT, CDR2 FYEKMQ (reference sequence). The CDR3 covers 15 residues. CDR3 sequence reads: CASGPRNELADTQYF. The CDR3 coding sequence is TGTGCCAGCGGCCCCCGGAACGAATTAGCCGATACGCAGTATTTC. The variable domain in full, completed from reference TRBV13 and TRBJ2-3, reads AAGVIQSPRHLIKEKRETATLKCYPIPRHDTVYWYQQGPGQDPQFLISFYEKMQSDKGSIPDRFSAQQFSDYHSELNMSSLELGDSALYFCASGPRNELADTQYFGPGTRLTVL.

The V gene is TRBV20-1, the J gene TRBJ2-3; TRBD2 matches 8 bases. V was clipped by 0 bases and J by 0 bases; unmatched bases: 8. The germline V gene has CDR1 DFQATT and CDR2 SNEGSKA (reference sequence). The CDR3 spans 17 residues. The CDR3 nucleotides read TGCAGTGCTAGAGATTCCCCCCTAGCGGGTAGCACAGATACGCAGTATTTT. Translating it yields CSARDSPLAGSTDTQYF.

A word on this clonotype: A much bigger clone sits one base away, suggesting this may be a read error. The chain links TRBV12-3 or TRBV12-4 to TRBJ2-4; 15 nucleotides match TRBD2. The CDR3 sequence is 19 residues long. DNA for the CDR3: TGTGCCAGCAGTTTAGCGCCCCTTGGACTAGCGGGAGGGCCTGACATTCAGTGCTTC. It encodes CASSLAPLGLAGGPDIQCF.

This clonotype has more than one count but fewer than ten. The genes are TRBV28 and TRBJ2-7; tentatively, D is TRBD2 (5 bases). Germline values: CDR1 MDHEN, CDR2 SYDVKM. V dropped 1 base and J dropped 0 bases, with 25 bases sitting between them. CDR3 size: 20 residues. CDR3 residues: CASSLSRRFFIARASYEQYF. The CDR3 coding sequence is TGTGCCAGCAGTTTATCACGCCGTTTTTTTATAGCGCGGGCCTCCTACGAGCAGTACTTC.

The sample holds a few counts of this clonotype. V usage is TRBV7-6 and J usage is TRBJ2-1; no clear D. Germline CDR1 reads SGHVS; CDR2 reads FNYEAQ. The CDR3 covers 12 residues. Trimming removed 5 bases from V and 2 bases from J, with 4 bases in between. CDR3 protein: CASSPAYNEQFF. CDR3 in DNA: TGTGCCAGCAGCCCGGCCTACAATGAGCAGTTCTTC.

This rearrangement joins TRBV12-3 or TRBV12-4 to TRBJ2-7, with 8 bases fitting TRBD2. The V and J ends lost 4 bases and 4 bases, in that order; junction bases with no gene match: 12. CDR3 length: 16 residues. DNA for the CDR3: TGTGCCAGCAGTTCGGGTCCCAGCGGGAGTTTGTACGAGCAGTACTTC. Translating gives CASSSGPSGSLYEQYF.

Worth noting for this clonotype: This CDR3 fails to terminate in the conserved phenylalanine or tryptophan, so it likely reflects a read error. J is TRBJ1-2 and V is TRBV13; maybe TRBD1 (5 bases). Trimming cost V 6 bases and J 3 bases, with 11 bases left between them. Germline V gene sequence: CDR1 PRHDT, CDR2 FYEKMQ (reference sequence). The CDR3 consists of 13 residues. The CDR3 sequence is CASSPGTDYGYTL. CDR3 nucleotides: TGTGCCAGCAGTCCCGGGACCGACTATGGCTACACCCTC.

This chain uses TRBV20-1 with TRBJ2-7; TRBD1 might be the D (5 bases). CDR3 size: 15 residues. V was pared by 2 bases and J by 4 bases, with 18 bases between. The germline gives CDR1 DFQATT, CDR2 SNEGSKA (reference sequence). The CDR3: CSARPITTDRYEQYF. The CDR3 coding sequence is TGCAGTGCTAGACCCATAACGACAGACAGATACGAGCAGTACTTC.

This clonotype has more than one count but fewer than ten. This chain links TRBV4-3 with TRBJ2-3; TRBD2 might be the D (6 bases). Trimming removed 0 bases at V and 1 base at J, with 20 bases between. Germline V gene sequence: CDR1 LGHNA, CDR2 YSLEER. This CDR3 comprises 19 residues. The CDR3 DNA follows: TGCGCCAGCAGCCAAGATATCCAACGCGGGGTATGGGGCACAGATACGCAGTATTTT. This codes for CASSQDIQRGVWGTDTQYF.

The chain carries TRBV25-1 and TRBJ2-2, with 9 bases matching TRBD1. The CDR3 extends over 16 amino acids. CDR1 MGHDK and CDR2 SYGVNS come from the germline V gene. After removal of 5 bases from V and 1 base from J, the junction contained 5 bases not matched to a gene. CDR3 DNA: TGTGCCAGCAGTCACCTGACAGGGGGGAACACCGGGGAGCTGTTTTTT. Translation gives CASSHLTGGNTGELFF. Full variable domain (remainder filled in from reference TRBV25-1 and TRBJ2-2): EADIYQTPRYLVIGTGKKITLECSQTMGHDKMYWYQQDPGMELHLIHYSYGVNSTEKGDLSSESTVSRIRTEHFPLTLESARPSHTSQYLCASSHLTGGNTGELFFGEGSRLTVL.

This clonotype was picked up a small number of times. CDR3 amino acids: CASSLETGTGSGANVLTF. The CDR3 DNA reads as TGTGCCAGCAGCTTAGAAACCGGGACAGGGTCTGGGGCCAACGTCCTGACTTTC. This rearrangement joins TRBV11-3 to TRBJ2-6, with 9 nucleotides matching TRBD1. V trimming: 0 bases; J trimming: 1 base; junction bases outside the gene matches: 4. The CDR3 contains 18 residues. The germline CDR1 and CDR2 sequences are SGHNT and YENEEA.